The 26 T cell receptor beta chains given below trace back to one sample, sequenced in a study of T cells after yellow fever vaccination. TCRdb processed the 5' RACE reads anew with MiXCR; each CDR3 protein has one entry. The data contain under 150,000 distinct CDR3 sequences, roughly 8% of them seen just once; the ten biggest clones take up about 0.73%. The sample in question was CD4+ T cells sorted from PBMCs, obtained 5 days after the yellow fever booster vaccination. Receptor source: a man younger than 45 who received the YFV17D yellow fever vaccine.

As concerns this clonotype: Given a much more abundant clone one base away, this may be a read error. The V gene is TRBV20-1, the J gene TRBJ2-4; D assignment may be TRBD1 or TRBD2 (5 bases each). Looked up from germline, CDR1 is DFQATT and CDR2 is SNEGSKA (reference sequence). This CDR3 has 14 amino acids. The CDR3 sequence: CSAFLGLAKNTQYF. The CDR3 DNA sequence: TGCAGTGCTTTTCTGGGGCTAGCCAAAAACACTCAGTACTTC.

The sample holds many counts of this clonotype. This CDR3 is CSASGSRQETQYF. The CDR3 bases are TGCAGTGCTAGCGGGAGCCGCCAAGAGACCCAGTACTTC. J is TRBJ2-5 and V is TRBV20-1; D is possibly TRBD2 (6 bases). CDR3 length: 13 residues. V lost 3 bases and J lost 1, with 9 bases in between. Germline V lookup: CDR1 DFQATT, CDR2 SNEGSKA (reference sequence).

The chain is built from TRBV28 and TRBJ2-5; D remains ambiguous. The V gene's germline CDR1 is MDHEN and CDR2 SYDVKM. V lost 7 bases and J lost 2, with 11 bases in between. The CDR3 is 13 amino acids. The CDR3 reads CASTGSLQETQYF. In DNA form, the CDR3 reads TGTGCCAGCACGGGCAGCTTACAAGAGACCCAGTACTTC.

This clonotype was recorded at least ten times. The chain joins TRBV12-3 or TRBV12-4 to TRBJ1-5; D possibly corresponds to TRBD1 (5 bases). The CDR3 contains 19 residues. V lost 3 bases and J 2 bases, leaving 23 bases between the germline ends. The CDR3 region has the DNA TGTGCCAGCAGTTTTGTAAGACTACGCGACCGGGGGGGCAATCAGCCCCAGCATTTT. Translating gives CASSFVRLRDRGGNQPQHF.

This clonotype was picked up many times. This chain joins TRBV12-3 or TRBV12-4 and TRBJ2-7; D may match TRBD1 or TRBD2 (5 bases each). The CDR3 has 13 residues. The V gene lost 5 bases and the J gene lost 2 bases, with 10 bases spanning the gap. The CDR3 bases are TGTGCCAGCAGTATCGGGACCCCCTACGAGCAGTACTTC. It specifies CASSIGTPYEQYF.

In this sample, this clonotype turned up many times. This chain connects TRBV23-1 to TRBJ2-1, with 7 nucleotides matching TRBD2. TRBV23-1 is classed as an ORF, of uncertain function. The V and J ends lost 1 base and 7 bases, in that order; junction bases with no gene match: 7. This CDR3 spans 15 amino acids. As DNA, the CDR3 is TGCGCCAGCAGTCAATTGGGAGGGACTTGGAATGAGCAGTTCTTC. Translating it yields CASSQLGGTWNEQFF.

This clonotype has a count of ten or more. The V gene is TRBV12-3 or TRBV12-4, the J gene TRBJ2-7; D unresolved. Trimming shortened V by 8 bases and J by 6 bases, and 11 bases separated the two germline ends. This CDR3 contains 11 residues. CDR3 bases: TGTGCCAGCCAACGGCACCTCGAGCAGTACTTC. This translates into CASQRHLEQYF.

This clonotype showed up just a few times. The chain recombines TRBV4-3 with TRBJ2-7, with D possibly being TRBD1 (5 bases). From germline, CDR1 is LGHNA and CDR2 YSLEER. The CDR3 sequence is 15 residues long. V was cut by 4 bases and J by 2 bases, with 15 bases left in between. The CDR3 sequence: CASSPSAGRAYEQYF. CDR3 bases: TGCGCCAGCAGCCCCTCTGCCGGCAGGGCCTACGAGCAGTACTTC.

This chain links TRBV7-8 with TRBJ2-1; D unresolved. Trimming cost V 4 bases and J 7 bases, with 14 bases left between them. CDR1 is SGHVS and CDR2 is FQNEAQ in the germline V gene. The CDR3 length is 14 residues. The CDR3 region is CASSSHPRVNEQFF. The DNA of the CDR3 is TGTGCCAGCAGCTCTCACCCAAGGGTAAATGAGCAGTTCTTC.

This clonotype was recorded many times. This sequence joins TRBV20-1 and TRBJ2-5, with a weak D call TRBD2 (6 bases). With 8 bases removed from V and 2 bases from J, the gap between germline ends came to 9 bases. Looked up from germline, CDR1 is DFQATT and CDR2 is SNEGSKA (reference sequence). There are 11 residues in the CDR3. CDR3 nucleotides: TGCAGTACGGGAGTACAAGAGACCCAGTACTTC. The encoded protein is CSTGVQETQYF.

The table lists this clonotype with many counts. The genes are TRBV18 and TRBJ2-1; D is unresolved. Germline V CDR1 and CDR2: KGHSH, LQKENI. V lost 3 bases to trimming and J lost 4 bases, with 7 bases between them. This CDR3 region has 13 residues. This CDR3 reads CASSPSLYNEQFF. In nucleotides, the CDR3 is TGTGCCAGCTCACCCTCTCTTTACAATGAGCAGTTCTTC.

This clonotype was observed at least ten times. The rearrangement joins TRBV12-3 or TRBV12-4 to TRBJ1-1; 8 positions agree with TRBD1. V shed 5 bases, J shed 6 bases, and the junction held 8 bases outside the gene matches. CDR3 length equals 14 residues. CDR3 amino acids: CASSPSDRDAEAFF. The CDR3 nucleotides are TGTGCCAGCAGTCCCTCGGACAGGGATGCTGAAGCTTTCTTT.

This clonotype appeared many times. The chain couples TRBV19 to TRBJ2-7, with no clear D. Germline V lookup: CDR1 LNHDA, CDR2 SQIVND (reference sequence). V shed 5 bases and J shed 2 bases, with 16 bases lying between them. This CDR3 region has 15 residues. In nucleotides, the CDR3 is TGTGCCAGTAGTCAAGCATCCGGCGGACCCTACGAGCAGTACTTC. It specifies CASSQASGGPYEQYF. The whole variable domain, filled in from reference TRBV19 and TRBJ2-7, reads DGGITQSPKYLFRKEGQNVTLSCEQNLNHDAMYWYRQDPGQGLRLIYYSQIVNDFQKGDIAEGYSVSREKKESFPLTVTSAQKNPTAFYLCASSQASGGPYEQYFGPGTRLTVT.

This clonotype was found many times. The chain is built from TRBV6-2 or TRBV6-3 and TRBJ2-1; 10 bases agree with TRBD2. Germline V gives CDR1 MNHEY, CDR2 SVGEGT. The CDR3 is made up of 14 amino acids. With 7 bases clipped from V and 9 bases from J, the junction kept 9 bases outside the gene matches. The CDR3 loop is CASTSAGGGSEQFF. The CDR3 nucleotides are TGTGCCAGCACATCAGCGGGAGGGGGGAGTGAGCAGTTCTTC.

The rearrangement links TRBV7-2 to TRBJ2-3; 9 positions agree with TRBD2. This CDR3 has 14 amino acids. V lost 5 bases, J lost 6 bases, and 6 bases stayed unmatched. Germline V gene sequence: CDR1 SGHTA, CDR2 FQGNSA. The DNA of the CDR3 is TGTGCCAGCAGCCCGCCGCGGGAGGGGGATACGCAGTATTTT. Amino acid sequence: CASSPPREGDTQYF.

This clonotype was picked up many times. The chain has TRBV29-1 and TRBJ1-2; TRBD1 matches at 8 bases. J gave up 4 bases and V 6 bases, and 7 bases lay outside the gene matches. The CDR3 length is 13 residues. Germline V lookup: CDR1 SQVTM, CDR2 ANQGSEA. CDR3 in DNA: TGCAGCGTGGGGGCGACAGGGGCCTATGGCTACACCTTC. It specifies CSVGATGAYGYTF. Full variable domain (rest looked up from reference TRBV29-1 and TRBJ1-2): SAVISQKPSRDICQRGTSLTIQCQVDSQVTMMFWYRQQPGQSLTLIATANQGSEATYESGFVIDKFPISRPNLTFSTLTVSNMSPEDSSIYLCSVGATGAYGYTFGSGTRLTVV.

The chain uses TRBV12-3 or TRBV12-4 and TRBJ2-2, with 9 bases lining up with TRBD1. Trimming took 10 bases from V and 7 from J; bases not matched to a gene: 22. CDR3 length equals 18 residues. The CDR3 spells CAICLADGTGTFGGELFF. CDR3 nucleotide sequence: TGTGCCATCTGTTTAGCGGATGGGACAGGGACCTTCGGCGGGGAGCTGTTTTTT.

The sample holds many counts of this clonotype. This chain connects TRBV7-9 to TRBJ2-2; tentative D call: TRBD1 (5 bases). The V gene's germline CDR1 is SEHNR and CDR2 FQNEAQ (reference sequence). The CDR3 extends over 14 amino acids. The germline V and J ends were trimmed by 2 bases and 7 bases, with 11 bases remaining between them. For the CDR3, the DNA is TGTGCCAGCAGCTTACCCCAGGGAATCGGGGAGCTGTTTTTT. Its protein is CASSLPQGIGELFF.

At least ten counts were recorded for this clonotype. The V call is TRBV7-2, the J call TRBJ2-1; D possibly matches TRBD1 or TRBD2 (5 bases each). The CDR3 consists of 13 residues. Per the germline V gene, CDR1 is SGHTA and CDR2 is FQGNSA. Trimming stripped 2 bases from V and 9 bases from J, with 11 bases between. The CDR3: CASSLRLRGEQFF. CDR3 DNA: TGTGCCAGCAGCTTAAGGCTGAGGGGTGAGCAGTTCTTC.

This clonotype was seen repeatedly, ten times or more. V and J are TRBV6-2 or TRBV6-3 and TRBJ2-5; no firm D call. CDR3 length: 13 residues. Trimming removed 5 bases at V and 4 bases at J, with 11 bases between. Germline values: CDR1 MNHEY, CDR2 SVGEGT. The CDR3 sequence is CASSRNSRETQYF. In DNA, the CDR3 is TGTGCCAGCAGTAGAAATAGTCGAGAGACCCAGTACTTC.

This clonotype was seen many times. The chain joins TRBV6-1 to TRBJ2-1; 7 nucleotides match TRBD2. V lost 6 bases, J lost 6 bases, and 8 bases stayed unmatched. The germline V gene has CDR1 MNHNS and CDR2 SASEGT. The CDR3 spans 14 residues. The CDR3 region is CASRTLARPNEQFF. DNA of the CDR3: TGTGCCAGCAGAACACTAGCGCGGCCCAATGAGCAGTTCTTC.

This clonotype was recorded at least ten times. The chain employs TRBV20-1 and TRBJ1-1; 7 nucleotides match TRBD1. The CDR3 runs to 13 residues. Germline CDR1 is DFQATT and CDR2 is SNEGSKA (reference sequence). With 2 bases clipped from V and 10 bases from J, the junction kept 10 bases outside the gene matches. The DNA for the CDR3 is TGCAGTGCTAGACTGACAGGGCAAAGGGGAGCTTTCTTT. Translating gives CSARLTGQRGAFF.

This clonotype was detected ten times or more. V gene TRBV29-1 combines with J gene TRBJ1-2, with D hard to call. CDR3 length: 11 residues. Germline lookup yields CDR1 SQVTM and CDR2 ANQGSEA. Trimming removed 6 bases at V and 2 bases at J, with 7 bases between. CDR3 sequence reads: CSVDGNYGYTF. The CDR3 bases are TGCAGCGTGGACGGCAACTATGGCTACACCTTC.

This clonotype was recorded at least ten times. J is TRBJ2-3 and V is TRBV19; unclear D gene. The CDR3 covers 12 residues. Trimming shortened V by 2 bases and J by 3 bases, and 3 bases separated the two germline ends. Germline CDR1 reads LNHDA; CDR2 reads SQIVND (reference sequence). CDR3 sequence: CASSIRTDTQYF. The CDR3 DNA reads as TGTGCCAGTAGTATAAGGACAGATACGCAGTATTTT. Complete variable domain (other parts from reference TRBV19 and TRBJ2-3): DGGITQSPKYLFRKEGQNVTLSCEQNLNHDAMYWYRQDPGQGLRLIYYSQIVNDFQKGDIAEGYSVSREKKESFPLTVTSAQKNPTAFYLCASSIRTDTQYFGPGTRLTVL.

The CDR3 loop reads CSAMLTSWGETQYF. The CDR3 region has the DNA TGCAGTGCTATGCTGACTAGTTGGGGAGAGACCCAGTACTTC. The chain combines TRBV20-1 with TRBJ2-5, with D perhaps TRBD2 (6 bases). Trimming cost V 4 bases and J 4 bases, with 16 bases left between them. CDR1 is DFQATT and CDR2 is SNEGSKA in the germline V gene (reference sequence). The CDR3 totals 14 residues.

This clonotype has ten or more counts. CDR3 sequence reads: CASSLWAAGVATNEKLFF. The CDR3, as DNA: TGTGCCAGCAGCTTATGGGCTGCAGGGGTTGCAACTAATGAAAAACTGTTTTTT. This sequence joins TRBV7-2 and TRBJ1-4; weak D call: TRBD1 (6 bases). The germline V gene encodes CDR1 SGHTA and CDR2 FQGNSA. Trimming took 2 bases from V and 0 from J, leaving 16 bases between them. The CDR3 spans 18 residues.